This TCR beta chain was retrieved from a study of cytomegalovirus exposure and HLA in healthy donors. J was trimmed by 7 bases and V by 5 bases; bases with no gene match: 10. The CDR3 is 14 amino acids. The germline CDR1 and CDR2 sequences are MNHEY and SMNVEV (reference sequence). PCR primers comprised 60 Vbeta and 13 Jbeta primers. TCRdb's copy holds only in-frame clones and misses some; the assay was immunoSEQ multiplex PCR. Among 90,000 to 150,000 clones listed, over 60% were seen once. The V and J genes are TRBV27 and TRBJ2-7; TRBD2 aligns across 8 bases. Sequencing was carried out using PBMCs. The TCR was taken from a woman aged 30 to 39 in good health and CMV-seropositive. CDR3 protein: CASSPTAGAGEQYF. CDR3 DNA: TGTGCCAGCAGTCCAACAGCGGGGGCGGGGGAGCAGTACTTC.